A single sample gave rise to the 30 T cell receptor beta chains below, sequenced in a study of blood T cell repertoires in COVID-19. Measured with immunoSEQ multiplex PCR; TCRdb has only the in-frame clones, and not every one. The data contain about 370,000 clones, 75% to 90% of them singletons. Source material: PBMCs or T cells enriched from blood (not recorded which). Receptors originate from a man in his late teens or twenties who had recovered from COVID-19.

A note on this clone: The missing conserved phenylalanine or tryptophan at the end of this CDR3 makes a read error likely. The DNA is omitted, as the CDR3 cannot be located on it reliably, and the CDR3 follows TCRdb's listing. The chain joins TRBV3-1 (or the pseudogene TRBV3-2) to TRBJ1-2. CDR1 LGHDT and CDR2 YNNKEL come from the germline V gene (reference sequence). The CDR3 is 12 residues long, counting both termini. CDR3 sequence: CASSQGGVDTAL.

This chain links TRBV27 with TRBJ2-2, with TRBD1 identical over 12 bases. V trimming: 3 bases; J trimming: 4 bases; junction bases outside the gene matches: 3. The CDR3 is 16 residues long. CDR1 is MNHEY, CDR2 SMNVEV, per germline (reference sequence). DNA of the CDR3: TGTGCCAGCAGTTTCGGGACAGGGGGCGGCACCGGGGAGCTGTTTTTT. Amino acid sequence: CASSFGTGGGTGELFF.

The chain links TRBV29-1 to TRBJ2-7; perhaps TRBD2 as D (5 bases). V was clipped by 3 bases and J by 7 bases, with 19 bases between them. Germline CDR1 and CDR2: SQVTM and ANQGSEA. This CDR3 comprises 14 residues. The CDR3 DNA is TGCAGCGTTGAGATGCAAGCGTACACGGGGGAGCAGTACTTC. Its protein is CSVEMQAYTGEQYF.

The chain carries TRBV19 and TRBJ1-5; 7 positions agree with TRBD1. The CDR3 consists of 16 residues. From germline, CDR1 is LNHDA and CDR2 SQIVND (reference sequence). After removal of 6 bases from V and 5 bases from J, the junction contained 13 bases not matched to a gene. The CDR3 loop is CASSTHKTGSHQPQHF. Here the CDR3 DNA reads TGTGCCAGTAGCACACATAAGACAGGGTCACATCAGCCCCAGCATTTT. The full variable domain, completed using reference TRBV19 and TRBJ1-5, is DGGITQSPKYLFRKEGQNVTLSCEQNLNHDAMYWYRQDPGQGLRLIYYSQIVNDFQKGDIAEGYSVSREKKESFPLTVTSAQKNPTAFYLCASSTHKTGSHQPQHFGDGTRLSIL.

The CDR3 sequence: CASSLVGTQSTDTQYF. The CDR3 DNA sequence: TGTGCCAGCAGCTTAGTGGGGACTCAGTCCACAGATACGCAGTATTTT. The chain recombines TRBV7-2 with TRBJ2-3; tentative D call: TRBD2 (6 bases). Trimming took 1 base from V and 2 from J, leaving 13 bases between them. The CDR3 is made up of 16 amino acids. Per germline, CDR1 SGHTA and CDR2 FQGNSA.

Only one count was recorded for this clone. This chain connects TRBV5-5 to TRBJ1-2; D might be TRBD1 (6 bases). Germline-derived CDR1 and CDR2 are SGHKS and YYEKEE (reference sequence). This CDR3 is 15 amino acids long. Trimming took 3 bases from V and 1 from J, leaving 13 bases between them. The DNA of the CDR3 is TGTGCCAGCAGCTCGGGCCGGACAGTTAACTATGGCTACACCTTC. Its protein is CASSSGRTVNYGYTF.

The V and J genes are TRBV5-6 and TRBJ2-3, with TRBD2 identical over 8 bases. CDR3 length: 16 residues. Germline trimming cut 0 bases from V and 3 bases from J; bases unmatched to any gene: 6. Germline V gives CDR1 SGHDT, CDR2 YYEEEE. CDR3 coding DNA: TGTGCCAGCAGCTTGGTCGCGGGAGGCTTGACAGATACGCAGTATTTT. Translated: CASSLVAGGLTDTQYF.

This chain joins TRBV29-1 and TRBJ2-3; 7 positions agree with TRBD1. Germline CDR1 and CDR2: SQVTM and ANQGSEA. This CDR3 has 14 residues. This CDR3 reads CSLIKPGQADTQYF. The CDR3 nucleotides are TGCAGTCTAATAAAACCTGGACAGGCAGATACGCAGTATTTT.

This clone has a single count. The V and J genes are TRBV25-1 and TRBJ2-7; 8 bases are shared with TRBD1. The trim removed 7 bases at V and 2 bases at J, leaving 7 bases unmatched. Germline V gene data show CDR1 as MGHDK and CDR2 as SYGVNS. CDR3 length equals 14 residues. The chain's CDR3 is CASNPTGGPYEQYF. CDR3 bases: TGTGCCAGCAATCCTACAGGGGGACCCTACGAGCAGTACTTC.

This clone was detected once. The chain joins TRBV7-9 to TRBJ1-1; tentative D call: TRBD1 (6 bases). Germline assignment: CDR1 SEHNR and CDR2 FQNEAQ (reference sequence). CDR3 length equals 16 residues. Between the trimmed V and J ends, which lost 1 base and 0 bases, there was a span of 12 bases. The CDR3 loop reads CASSLVGGPLNTEAFF. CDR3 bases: TGTGCCAGCAGCTTAGTTGGGGGCCCCTTGAACACTGAAGCTTTCTTT.

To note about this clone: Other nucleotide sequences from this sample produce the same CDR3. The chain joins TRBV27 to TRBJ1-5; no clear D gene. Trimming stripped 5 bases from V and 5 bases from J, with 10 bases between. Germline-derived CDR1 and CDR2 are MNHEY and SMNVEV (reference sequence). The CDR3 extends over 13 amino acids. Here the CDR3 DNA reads TGTGCCAGCAGTCCCAGAGAGGATCAGCCCCAGCATTTT. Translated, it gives CASSPREDQPQHF.

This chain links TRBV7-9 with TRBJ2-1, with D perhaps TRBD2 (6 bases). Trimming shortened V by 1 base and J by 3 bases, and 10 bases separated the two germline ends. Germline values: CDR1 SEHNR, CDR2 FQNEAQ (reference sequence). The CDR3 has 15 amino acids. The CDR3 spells CASSLDAGSYNEQFF. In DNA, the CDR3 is TGTGCCAGCAGCTTAGACGCGGGGAGCTACAATGAGCAGTTCTTC.

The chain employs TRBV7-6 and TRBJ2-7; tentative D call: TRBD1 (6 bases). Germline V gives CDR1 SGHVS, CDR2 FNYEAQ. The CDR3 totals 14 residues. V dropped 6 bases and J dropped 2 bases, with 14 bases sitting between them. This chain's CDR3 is CASSFGTTTYEQYF. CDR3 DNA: TGTGCCAGCAGTTTCGGGACAACTACCTACGAGCAGTACTTC.

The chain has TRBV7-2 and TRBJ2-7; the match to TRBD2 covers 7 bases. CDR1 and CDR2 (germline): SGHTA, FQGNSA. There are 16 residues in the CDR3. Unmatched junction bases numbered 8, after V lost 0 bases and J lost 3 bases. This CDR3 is CASSLAPWRGSYEQYF. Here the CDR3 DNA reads TGTGCCAGCAGCTTAGCCCCATGGCGGGGGAGCTACGAGCAGTACTTC.

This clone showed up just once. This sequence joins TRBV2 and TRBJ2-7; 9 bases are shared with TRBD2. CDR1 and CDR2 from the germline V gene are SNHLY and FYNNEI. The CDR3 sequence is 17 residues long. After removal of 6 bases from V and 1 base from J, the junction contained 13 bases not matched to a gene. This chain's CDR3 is CASREGTTSGYSYEQYF. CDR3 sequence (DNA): TGTGCCAGCAGGGAGGGAACTACTAGCGGGTATTCCTACGAGCAGTACTTC.

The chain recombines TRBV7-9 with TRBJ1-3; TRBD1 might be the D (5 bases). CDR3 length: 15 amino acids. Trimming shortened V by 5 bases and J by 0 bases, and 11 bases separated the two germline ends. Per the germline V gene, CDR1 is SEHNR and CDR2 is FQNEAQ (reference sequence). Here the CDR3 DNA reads TGTGCCAGCAGCGCGGGACTTACCTCTGGAAACACCATATATTTT. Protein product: CASSAGLTSGNTIYF.

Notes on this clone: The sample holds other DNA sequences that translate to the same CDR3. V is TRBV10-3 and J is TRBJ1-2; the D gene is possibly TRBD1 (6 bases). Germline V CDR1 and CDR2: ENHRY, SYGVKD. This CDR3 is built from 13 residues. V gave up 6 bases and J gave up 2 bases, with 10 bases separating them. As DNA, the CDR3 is TGTGCCATCAGCCGAGACAGGAACTATGGCTACACCTTC. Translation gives CAISRDRNYGYTF.

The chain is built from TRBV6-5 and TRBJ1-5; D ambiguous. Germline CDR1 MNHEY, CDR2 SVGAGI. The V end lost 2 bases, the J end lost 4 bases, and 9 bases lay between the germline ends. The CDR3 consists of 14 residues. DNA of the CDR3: TGTGCCAGCAGTTACGATGGAGGGAATCAGCCCCAGCATTTT. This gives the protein CASSYDGGNQPQHF.

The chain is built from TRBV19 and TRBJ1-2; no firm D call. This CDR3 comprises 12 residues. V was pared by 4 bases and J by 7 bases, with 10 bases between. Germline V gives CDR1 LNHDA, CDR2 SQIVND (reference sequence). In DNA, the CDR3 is TGTGCCAGTAGTACTCAGGTTGGTGGCTACACCTTC. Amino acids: CASSTQVGGYTF. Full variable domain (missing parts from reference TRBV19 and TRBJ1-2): DGGITQSPKYLFRKEGQNVTLSCEQNLNHDAMYWYRQDPGQGLRLIYYSQIVNDFQKGDIAEGYSVSREKKESFPLTVTSAQKNPTAFYLCASSTQVGGYTFGSGTRLTVV.

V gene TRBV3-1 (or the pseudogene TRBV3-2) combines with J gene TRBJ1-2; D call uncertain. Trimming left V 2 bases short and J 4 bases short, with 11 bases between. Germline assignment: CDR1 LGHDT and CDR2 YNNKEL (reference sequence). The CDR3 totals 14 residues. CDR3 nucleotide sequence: TGTGCCAGCAGCCAACTTGAAGGGAGCTATGGCTACACCTTC. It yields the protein CASSQLEGSYGYTF.

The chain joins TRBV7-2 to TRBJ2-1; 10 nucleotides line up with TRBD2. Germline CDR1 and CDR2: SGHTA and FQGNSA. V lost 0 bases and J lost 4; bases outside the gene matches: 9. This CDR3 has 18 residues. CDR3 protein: CASSLAVVAGGRYNEQFF. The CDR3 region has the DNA TGTGCCAGCAGCTTAGCGGTAGTAGCGGGAGGTCGGTACAATGAGCAGTTCTTC.

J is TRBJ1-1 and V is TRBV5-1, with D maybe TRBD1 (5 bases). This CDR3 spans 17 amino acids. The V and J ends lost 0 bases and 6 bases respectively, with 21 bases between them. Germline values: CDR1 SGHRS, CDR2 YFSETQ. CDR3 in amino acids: CASSLAGGGAPSAEAFF. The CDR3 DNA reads TGCGCCAGCAGCTTGGCGGGTGGAGGGGCCCCATCGGCTGAAGCTTTCTTT. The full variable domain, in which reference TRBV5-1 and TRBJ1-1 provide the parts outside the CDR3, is KAGVTQTPRYLIKTRGQQVTLSCSPISGHRSVSWYQQTPGQGLQFLFEYFSETQRNKGNFPGRFSGRQFSNSRSEMNVSTLELGDSALYLCASSLAGGGAPSAEAFFGQGTRLTVV.

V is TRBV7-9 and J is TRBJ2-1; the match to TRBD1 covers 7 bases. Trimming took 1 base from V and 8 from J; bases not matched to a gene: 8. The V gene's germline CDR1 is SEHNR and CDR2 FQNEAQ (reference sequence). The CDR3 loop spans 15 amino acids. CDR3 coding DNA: TGTGCCAGCAGCTTAGGGGACAGACCCTATGATGAGCAGTTCTTC. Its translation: CASSLGDRPYDEQFF.

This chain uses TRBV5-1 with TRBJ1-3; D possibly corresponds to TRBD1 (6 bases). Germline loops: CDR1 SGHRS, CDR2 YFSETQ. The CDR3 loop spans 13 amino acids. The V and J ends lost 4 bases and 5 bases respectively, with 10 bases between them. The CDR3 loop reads CASSVTGRNTIYF. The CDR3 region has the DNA TGCGCCAGCAGCGTAACAGGGAGAAACACCATATATTTT.

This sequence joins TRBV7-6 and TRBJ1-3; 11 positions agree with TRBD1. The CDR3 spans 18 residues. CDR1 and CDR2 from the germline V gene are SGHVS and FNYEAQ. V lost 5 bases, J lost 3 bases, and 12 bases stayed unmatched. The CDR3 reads CASSPQTPGTGGGNTIYF. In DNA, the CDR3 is TGTGCCAGCAGCCCCCAAACCCCCGGGACAGGGGGTGGAAACACCATATATTTT. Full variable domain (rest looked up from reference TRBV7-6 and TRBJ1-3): GAGVSQSPRYKVTKRGQDVALRCDPISGHVSLYWYRQALGQGPEFLTYFNYEAQQDKSGLPNDRFSAERPEGSISTLTIQRTEQRDSAMYRCASSPQTPGTGGGNTIYFGEGSWLTVV.

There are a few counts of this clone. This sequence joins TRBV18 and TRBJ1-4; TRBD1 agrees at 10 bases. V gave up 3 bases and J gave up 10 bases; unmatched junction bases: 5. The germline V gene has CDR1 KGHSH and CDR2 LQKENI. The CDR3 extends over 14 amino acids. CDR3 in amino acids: CASSPGTGEGKLFF. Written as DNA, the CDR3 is TGTGCCAGCTCACCGGGGACAGGGGAAGGAAAACTGTTTTTT.

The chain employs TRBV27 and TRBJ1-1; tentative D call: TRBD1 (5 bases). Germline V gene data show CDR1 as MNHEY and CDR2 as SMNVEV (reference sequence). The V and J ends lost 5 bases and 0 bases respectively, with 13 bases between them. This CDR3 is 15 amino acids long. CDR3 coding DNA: TGTGCCAGCAGTCGGGGGACCAACATGAACACTGAAGCTTTCTTT. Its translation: CASSRGTNMNTEAFF.

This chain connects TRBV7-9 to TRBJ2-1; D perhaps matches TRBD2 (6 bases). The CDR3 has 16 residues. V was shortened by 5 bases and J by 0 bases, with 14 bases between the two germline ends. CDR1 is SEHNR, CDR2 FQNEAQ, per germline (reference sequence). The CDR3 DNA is TGTGCCAGCAGCCTCCGCGGCGGGATCTCCTACAATGAGCAGTTCTTC. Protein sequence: CASSLRGGISYNEQFF.

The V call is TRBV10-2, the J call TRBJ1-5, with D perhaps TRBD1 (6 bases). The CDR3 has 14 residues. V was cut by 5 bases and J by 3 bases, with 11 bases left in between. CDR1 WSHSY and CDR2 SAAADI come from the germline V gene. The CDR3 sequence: CASSLVGANQPQHF. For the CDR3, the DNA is TGCGCCAGCAGTTTAGTGGGGGCCAATCAGCCCCAGCATTTT.

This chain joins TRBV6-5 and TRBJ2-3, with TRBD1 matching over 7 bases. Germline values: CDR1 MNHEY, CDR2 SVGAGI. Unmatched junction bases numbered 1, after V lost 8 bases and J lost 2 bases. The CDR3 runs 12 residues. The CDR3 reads CASDRDTDTQYF. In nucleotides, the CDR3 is TGTGCCAGCGACAGGGACACAGATACGCAGTATTTT.